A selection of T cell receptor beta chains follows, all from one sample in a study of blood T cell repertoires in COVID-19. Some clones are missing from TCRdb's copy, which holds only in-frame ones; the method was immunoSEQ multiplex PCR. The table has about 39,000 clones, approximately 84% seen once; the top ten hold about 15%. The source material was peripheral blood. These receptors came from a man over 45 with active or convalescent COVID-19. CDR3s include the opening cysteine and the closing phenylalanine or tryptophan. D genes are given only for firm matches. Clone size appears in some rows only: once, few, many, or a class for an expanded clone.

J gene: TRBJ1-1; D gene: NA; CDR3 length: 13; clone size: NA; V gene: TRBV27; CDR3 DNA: TGTGCCAGCAGTTTCCGCGGGAATACTGAAGCTTTCTTT; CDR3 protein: CASSFRGNTEAFF
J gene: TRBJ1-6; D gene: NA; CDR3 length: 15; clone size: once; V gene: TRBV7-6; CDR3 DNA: TGTGCCAGCAGCTTAGCTCGTGACGGGGGTTCACCCCTCCACTTT; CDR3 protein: CASSLARDGGSPLHF
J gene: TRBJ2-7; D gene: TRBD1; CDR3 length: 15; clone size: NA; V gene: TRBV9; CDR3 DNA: TGTGCCAGCAGCTCAGGGGGGACAGGGACCTACGAGCAGTACTTC; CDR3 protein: CASSSGGTGTYEQYF
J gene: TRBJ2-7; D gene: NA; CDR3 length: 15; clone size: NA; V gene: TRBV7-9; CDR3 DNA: TGTGCCAGCAGCTTAGCGGCAGGTGACCCCTACGAGCAGTACTTC; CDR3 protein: CASSLAAGDPYEQYF
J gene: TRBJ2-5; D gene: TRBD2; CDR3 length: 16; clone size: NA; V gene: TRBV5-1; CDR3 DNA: TGCGCCAGCAGCCCGGGACTAGCGGGGGAGAGGGAGACCCAGTACTTC; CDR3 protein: CASSPGLAGERETQYF
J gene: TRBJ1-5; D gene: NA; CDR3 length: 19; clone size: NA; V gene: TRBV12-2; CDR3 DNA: TGTGCAAGTCGCTTAGGGGTTGTGGGACAAGAGGATAACAATCAGCCCCAGCATTTT; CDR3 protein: CASRLGVVGQEDNNQPQHF
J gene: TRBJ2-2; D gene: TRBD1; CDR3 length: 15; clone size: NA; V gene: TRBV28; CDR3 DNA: TGTGCCAGCAGAAGGGACAGGGGGTTCACCGGGGAGCTGTTTTTT; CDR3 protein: CASRRDRGFTGELFF
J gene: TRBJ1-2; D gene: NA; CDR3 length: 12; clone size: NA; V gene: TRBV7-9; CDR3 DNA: TGTGCCAGCACCCAACAGAACTATGGCTACACCTTC; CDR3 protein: CASTQQNYGYTF
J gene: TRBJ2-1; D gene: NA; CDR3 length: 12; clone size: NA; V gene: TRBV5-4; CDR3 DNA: TGTGCCAGCAGCGAGCCGATGTATGAGCAGTTCTTC; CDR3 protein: CASSEPMYEQFF
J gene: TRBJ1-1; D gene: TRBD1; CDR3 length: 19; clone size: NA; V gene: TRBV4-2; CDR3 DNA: TGTGCCAGCAGCCAAGATAATTTAGGGACAGGGGGCCGGAACACTGAAGCTTTCTTT; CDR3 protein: CASSQDNLGTGGRNTEAFF
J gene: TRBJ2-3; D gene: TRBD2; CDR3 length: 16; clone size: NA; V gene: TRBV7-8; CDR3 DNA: TGTGCCAGCAGCTTACGTACTAGCGGGAGTAAAGATACGCAGTATTTT; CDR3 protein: CASSLRTSGSKDTQYF
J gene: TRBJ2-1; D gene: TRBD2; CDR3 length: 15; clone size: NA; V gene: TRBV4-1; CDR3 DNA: TGCGCCAGCAGCCCCCTAGCGGGGGGTTTTAATGAGCAGTTCTTC; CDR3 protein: CASSPLAGGFNEQFF
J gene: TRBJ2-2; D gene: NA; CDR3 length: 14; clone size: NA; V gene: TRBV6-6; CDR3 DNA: TGTGCCAGCAGTTACCTCGGGGGTCCCGGGGAGCTGTTTTTT; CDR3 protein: CASSYLGGPGELFF
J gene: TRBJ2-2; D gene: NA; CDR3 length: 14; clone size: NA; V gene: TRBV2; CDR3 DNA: TGTGCCAGCAGTGCGCGGGGGAACACCGGGGAGCTGTTTTTT; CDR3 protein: CASSARGNTGELFF
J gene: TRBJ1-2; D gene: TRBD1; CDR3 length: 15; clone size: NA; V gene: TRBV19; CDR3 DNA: TGTGCCAGTAGGAGAGATCACAGGGGGAACTATGGCTACACCTTC; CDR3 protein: CASRRDHRGNYGYTF
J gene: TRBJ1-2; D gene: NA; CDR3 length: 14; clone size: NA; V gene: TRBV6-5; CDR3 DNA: TGTGCCAGCAGGAGGTGGGTCAACAACTATGGCTACACCTTC; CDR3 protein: CASRRWVNNYGYTF
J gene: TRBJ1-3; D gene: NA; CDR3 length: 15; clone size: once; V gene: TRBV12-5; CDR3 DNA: TGTGCTAGTGGTTTGGTGGCGGGGCGGGACAACACCATATATTTT; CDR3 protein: CASGLVAGRDNTIYF
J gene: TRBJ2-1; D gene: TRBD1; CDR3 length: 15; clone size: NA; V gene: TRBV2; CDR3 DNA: TGTGCCAGCAGTGTGGGACAGGGGGTCGGCAATGAGCAGTTCTTC; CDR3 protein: CASSVGQGVGNEQFF
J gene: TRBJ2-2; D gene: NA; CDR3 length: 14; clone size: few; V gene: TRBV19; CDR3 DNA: TGTGCCAGTAACCCAGGGGCAAACACCGGGGAGCTGTTTTTT; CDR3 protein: CASNPGANTGELFF
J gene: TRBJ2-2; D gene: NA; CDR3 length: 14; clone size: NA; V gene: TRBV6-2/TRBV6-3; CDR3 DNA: TGTGCCAGCAGTTACAACTCGAACACCGGGGAGCTGTTTTTT; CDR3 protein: CASSYNSNTGELFF
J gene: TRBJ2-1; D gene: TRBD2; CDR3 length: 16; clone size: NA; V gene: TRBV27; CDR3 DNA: TGTGCCAGCAGTTTACTAGCGGGGCGGCGAGATAATGAGCAGTTCTTC; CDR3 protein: CASSLLAGRRDNEQFF
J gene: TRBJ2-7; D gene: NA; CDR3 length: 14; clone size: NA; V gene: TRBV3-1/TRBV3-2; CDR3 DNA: TGTGCCAGCAGCCAAGATCCGAGGTCGTACGAGCAGTACTTC; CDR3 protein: CASSQDPRSYEQYF
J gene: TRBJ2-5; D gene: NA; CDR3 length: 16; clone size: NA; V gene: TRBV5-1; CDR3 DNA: TGCGCCAGCAGCTTGGGAGACAGGACATCACGGGAGACCCAGTACTTC; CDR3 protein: CASSLGDRTSRETQYF
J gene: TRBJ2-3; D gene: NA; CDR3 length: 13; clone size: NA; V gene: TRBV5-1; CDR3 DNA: TGCGCCAGCAGCTCCTTCCGCACAGATACGCAGTATTTT; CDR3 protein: CASSSFRTDTQYF
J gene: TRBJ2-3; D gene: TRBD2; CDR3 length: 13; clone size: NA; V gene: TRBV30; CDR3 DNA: TGTGCCTTCGTAGCGGGAGGGGGGGATACGCAGTATTTT; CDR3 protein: CAFVAGGGDTQYF
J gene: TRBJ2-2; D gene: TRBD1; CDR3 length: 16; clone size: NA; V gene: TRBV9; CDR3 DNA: TGTGCCAGCAGCGTTGTTCGGGCAGGGGGCACCGGGGAGCTGTTTTTT; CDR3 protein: CASSVVRAGGTGELFF
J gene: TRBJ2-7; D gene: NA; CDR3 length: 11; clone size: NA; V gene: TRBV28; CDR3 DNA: TGTGCCAGCAGTTCCACCTACGAGCAGTACTTC; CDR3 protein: CASSSTYEQYF
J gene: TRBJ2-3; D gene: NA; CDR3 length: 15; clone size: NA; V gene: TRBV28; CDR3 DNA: TGTGCCACCTCCGCGGGACAGTCCGGCACAGATACGCAGTATTTT; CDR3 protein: CATSAGQSGTDTQYF
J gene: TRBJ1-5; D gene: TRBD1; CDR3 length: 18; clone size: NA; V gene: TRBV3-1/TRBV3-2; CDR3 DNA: TGTGCCAGCAGCCAAGGGGGGGGACAGGGATTCGGCAATCAGCCCCAGCATTTT; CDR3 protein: CASSQGGGQGFGNQPQHF
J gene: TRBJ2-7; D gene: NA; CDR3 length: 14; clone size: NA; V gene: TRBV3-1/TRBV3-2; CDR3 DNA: TGTGCCAGCAGCCAAGATGGAGGGTCGTACGAGCAGTACTTC; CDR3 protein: CASSQDGGSYEQYF
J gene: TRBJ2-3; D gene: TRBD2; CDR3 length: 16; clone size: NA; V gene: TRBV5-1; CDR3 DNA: TGCGCCAGCAGCTCGGTAGCGGGTACGAGCACAGATACGCAGTATTTT; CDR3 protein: CASSSVAGTSTDTQYF
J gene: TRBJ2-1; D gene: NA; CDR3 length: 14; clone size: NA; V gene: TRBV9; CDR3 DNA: TGTGCCAGCAGCCCGCGGGGACGGGGTAGGGAGCAGTTCTTC; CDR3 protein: CASSPRGRGREQFF
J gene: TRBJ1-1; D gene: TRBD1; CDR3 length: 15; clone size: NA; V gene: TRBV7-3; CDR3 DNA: TGTGCCAGCAGCCTACAGACAGGGGGGAACACTGAAGCTTTCTTT; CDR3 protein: CASSLQTGGNTEAFF
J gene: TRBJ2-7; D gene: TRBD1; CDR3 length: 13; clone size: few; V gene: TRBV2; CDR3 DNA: TGTGCCAGCATTCTGACAGGGAACTACGAGCAGTACTTC; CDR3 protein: CASILTGNYEQYF
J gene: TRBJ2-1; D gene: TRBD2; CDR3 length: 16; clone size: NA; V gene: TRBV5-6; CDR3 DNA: TGTGCCAGCAGCTTGTTGTCTAGCGGGGACTACAATGAGCAGTTCTTC; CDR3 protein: CASSLLSSGDYNEQFF
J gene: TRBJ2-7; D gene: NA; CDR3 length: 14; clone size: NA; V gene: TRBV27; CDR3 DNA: TGTGCCAGCAGTTTTACGGGAGCCCATGGGGAGCAGTACTTC; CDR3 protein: CASSFTGAHGEQYF